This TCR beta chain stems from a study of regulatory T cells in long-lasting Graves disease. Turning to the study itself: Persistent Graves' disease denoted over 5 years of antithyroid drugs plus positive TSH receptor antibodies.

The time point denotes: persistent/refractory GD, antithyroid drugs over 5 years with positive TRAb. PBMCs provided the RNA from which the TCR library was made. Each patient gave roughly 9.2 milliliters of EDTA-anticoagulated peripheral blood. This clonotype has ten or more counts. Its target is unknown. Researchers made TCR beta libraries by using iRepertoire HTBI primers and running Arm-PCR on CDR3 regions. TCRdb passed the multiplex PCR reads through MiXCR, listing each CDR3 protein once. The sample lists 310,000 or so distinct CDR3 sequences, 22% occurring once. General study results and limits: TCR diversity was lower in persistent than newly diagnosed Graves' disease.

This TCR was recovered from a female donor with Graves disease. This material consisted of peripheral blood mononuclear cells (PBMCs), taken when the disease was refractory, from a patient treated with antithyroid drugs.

The CDR3 nucleotides are TGTGCCAGCAGTGAGGTCAGGGGAGGAACCGGGGAGCTGTTTTTT. It translates to CASSEVRGGTGELFF. This rearrangement joins TRBV2 to TRBJ2-2, with D perhaps TRBD1 or TRBD2 (6 bases each). CDR3 length: 15 amino acids. Trimming removed 3 bases from V and 5 bases from J, with 13 bases in between. The germline CDR1 and CDR2 sequences are SNHLY and FYNNEI.